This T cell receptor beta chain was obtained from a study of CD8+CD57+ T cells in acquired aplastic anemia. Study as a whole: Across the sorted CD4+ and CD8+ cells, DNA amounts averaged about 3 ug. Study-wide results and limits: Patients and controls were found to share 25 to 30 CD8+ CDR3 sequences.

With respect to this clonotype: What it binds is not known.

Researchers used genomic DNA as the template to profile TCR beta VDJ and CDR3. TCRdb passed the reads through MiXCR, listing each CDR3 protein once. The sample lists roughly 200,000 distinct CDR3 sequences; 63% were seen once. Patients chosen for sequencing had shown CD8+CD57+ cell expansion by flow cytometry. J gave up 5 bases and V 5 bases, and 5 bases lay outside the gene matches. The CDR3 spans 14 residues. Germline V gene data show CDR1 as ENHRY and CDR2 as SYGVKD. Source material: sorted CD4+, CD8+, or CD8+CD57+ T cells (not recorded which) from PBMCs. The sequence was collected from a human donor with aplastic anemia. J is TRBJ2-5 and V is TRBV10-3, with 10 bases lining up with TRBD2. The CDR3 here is CAISSGGEGETQYF. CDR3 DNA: TGTGCCATCAGTAGCGGGGGGGAGGGGGAGACCCAGTACTTC.